This T cell receptor (beta chain) comes out of a study of cytomegalovirus exposure and HLA in healthy donors. A word on this clone: The same CDR3 is also encoded by other DNA sequences in this sample.

PCR used 60 Vbeta primers and 13 Jbeta primers. Produced via immunoSEQ multiplex PCR; TCRdb's table is partial and in-frame only. The repertoire holds around 200,000 clones, with around four fifths as singletons. The CDR3 contains 14 residues. V lost 3 bases to trimming and J lost 6 bases; unmatched junction nucleotides: 3. Germline CDR1 is LNHDA and CDR2 is SQIVND (reference sequence). This receptor was taken from a woman aged 45-59 years in good health and CMV-seropositive. The chain links TRBV19 to TRBJ1-5, with 9 bases identical to TRBD1. Specimen: PBMCs. In nucleotides, the CDR3 is TGTGCCAGTAGTATGACAGGGGGGCGTCAGCCCCAGCATTTT. Its protein product is CASSMTGGRQPQHF.